One sample yielded the 9 T cell receptor beta chains listed below, sequenced in a study of T cell changes during pregnancy in multiple sclerosis. Sequenced by immunoSEQ multiplex PCR; TCRdb stores in-frame clones only, minus some. The profile covers approximately 49,000 clones, with about 90% appearing a single time and about 5.1% taken by the ten largest. Specimen: peripheral blood, collected after pregnancy. Receptors originate from a female donor in good health, enrolled as a control in a pregnancy study.

The V call is TRBV29-1, the J call TRBJ1-2, with 7 nucleotides matching TRBD1. CDR1 and CDR2 (germline): SQVTM, ANQGSEA. Trimming cost V 1 base and J 4 bases; bases outside gene matches: 6. The CDR3 covers 14 residues. CDR3 protein: CSVEVPPGGYGYTF. The CDR3 DNA reads TGCAGCGTTGAAGTTCCCCCAGGGGGCTATGGCTACACCTTC.

The V call is TRBV16, the J call TRBJ2-5, with D unresolved. Germline V gene lookup returns CDR1 KGHSY and CDR2 FQNENV. Trimming left V 0 bases short and J 5 bases short, with 13 bases between. This CDR3 contains 15 residues. The CDR3 DNA sequence: TGTGCCAGCAGCCAATCAACTCCAGGTTGGGAGACCCAGTACTTC. This encodes CASSQSTPGWETQYF. The whole variable domain, filled in from reference TRBV16 and TRBJ2-5, reads GEEVAQTPKHLVRGEGQKAKLYCAPIKGHSYVFWYQQVLKNEFKFLISFQNENVFDETGMPKERFSAKCLPNSPCSLEIQATKLEDSAVYFCASSQSTPGWETQYFGPGTRLLVL.

V gene TRBV28 combines with J gene TRBJ2-1; perhaps TRBD1 as D (6 bases). This CDR3 is built from 13 residues. V was shortened by 5 bases and J by 8 bases, with 13 bases between the two germline ends. Per germline, CDR1 MDHEN and CDR2 SYDVKM. The CDR3 DNA reads as TGTGCCAGCAGTGTACAGGGCGCCGATGAGCAGTTCTTC. It codes for CASSVQGADEQFF.

The chain has TRBV6-5 and TRBJ2-7; 8 bases agree with TRBD1. Germline V gene lookup returns CDR1 MNHEY and CDR2 SVGAGI. J was trimmed by 4 bases and V by 10 bases; bases with no gene match: 9. The CDR3 is 13 residues long. CDR3 amino acids: CATYGTGYYEQYF. CDR3 DNA: TGTGCCACCTACGGGACAGGTTATTACGAGCAGTACTTC.

V usage is TRBV19 and J usage is TRBJ1-6; TRBD1 is a possible D gene (5 bases). Between the trimmed V and J ends, which lost 3 bases and 7 bases, there was a span of 10 bases. The CDR3 sequence is 14 residues long. Germline V CDR1 and CDR2: LNHDA, SQIVND (reference sequence). The CDR3 reads CASSMGRGNSPLHF. CDR3 nucleotide sequence: TGTGCCAGTAGTATGGGGAGGGGCAATTCACCCCTCCACTTT.

The V and J genes are TRBV7-2 and TRBJ2-5; weak D call: TRBD1 (5 bases). The length of the CDR3 is 13 residues. V was clipped by 1 base and J by 2 bases, with 5 bases between them. The germline V gene encodes CDR1 SGHTA and CDR2 FQGNSA. The CDR3 sequence: CASSLGQQETQYF. The CDR3 DNA follows: TGTGCCAGCAGCTTAGGACAGCAAGAGACCCAGTACTTC. The full variable domain, with the rest looked up from reference TRBV7-2 and TRBJ2-5, is GAGVSQSPSNKVTEKGKDVELRCDPISGHTALYWYRQSLGQGLEFLIYFQGNSAPDKSGLPSDRFSAERTGGSVSTLTIQRTQQEDSAVYLCASSLGQQETQYFGPGTRLLVL.

V is TRBV28 and J is TRBJ2-3; TRBD2 might be the D (5 bases). The CDR3 extends over 15 amino acids. CDR1 and CDR2 (germline): MDHEN, SYDVKM. The V end lost 5 bases, the J end lost 6 bases, and 18 bases lay between the germline ends. The DNA of the CDR3 is TGTGCCAGCAGTCCCGAGGGTGTGGGGTCGGATACGCAGTATTTT. It translates to CASSPEGVGSDTQYF. Drawing the rest from reference TRBV28 and TRBJ2-3, the complete variable domain is DVKVTQSSRYLVKRTGEKVFLECVQDMDHENMFWYRQDPGLGLRLIYFSYDVKMKEKGDIPEGYSVSREKKERFSLILESASTNQTSMYLCASSPEGVGSDTQYFGPGTRLTVL.

The rearrangement uses TRBV5-4 and TRBJ2-1; 9 bases align to TRBD2. Per the germline V gene, CDR1 is SGHNT and CDR2 is YYREEE (reference sequence). The CDR3 is made up of 15 amino acids. The V and J ends lost 3 bases and 9 bases, in that order; junction bases with no gene match: 10. In DNA, the CDR3 is TGTGCCAGCAGCTCGGGTAGCGGGAGTGCGAGTGAGCAGTTCTTC. It specifies CASSSGSGSASEQFF.

This chain connects TRBV6-6 to TRBJ2-3; 9 bases match TRBD1. The germline V gene encodes CDR1 MNHNY and CDR2 SVGAGI (reference sequence). The length of the CDR3 is 14 residues. V dropped 7 bases and J dropped 3; count of bases not matched to a gene: 5. In DNA form, the CDR3 reads TGTGCCAGCAAGACACAGGGGGCTACAGATACGCAGTATTTT. Translation: CASKTQGATDTQYF.